This T cell receptor (beta chain) emerged from a study of molecular identifiers for immune sequencing clone quantification. Study background: Across replicate runs, RNA obtained from approximately 20,000 or 100,000 naive CD8 cells was divided into five, with four undergoing sequencing.

Points from the study as a whole: Clones above 20 RNA copies contained over 98% of effector molecules and under 1% of naive molecules.

This CDR3 spans 17 amino acids. A remark on this clonotype: The antigen remains unidentified.

TCRdb recomputed calls from the PCR reads with MiXCR, one row per CDR3 protein. The table records approximately 550,000 distinct CDR3 sequences, about a quarter of them present only once. CD8+CD4-CCR7+CD45RA+ cells were sorted as naive CD8 T cells. This sequence joins TRBV12-1 and TRBJ2-3; no check of the table's D call, TRBD1, against the DNA was made. TRBV12-1 is given as a pseudogene. The clonotype originates from a human donor in good health. Some libraries in this study had Jurkat cell RNA spiked in. Input material: naive CD8+ T cells from blood, with Jurkat cell RNA spiked in. The subset is: FACS-sorted CD8+CD4-CCR7+CD45RA+ naive T cells. The CDR3 DNA follows: TGTGCCAGCAGCTTTGTTAATTTGTGGGGGTGTCTTGATACGCAGTATTTT. It specifies CASSFVNLWGCLDTQYF.